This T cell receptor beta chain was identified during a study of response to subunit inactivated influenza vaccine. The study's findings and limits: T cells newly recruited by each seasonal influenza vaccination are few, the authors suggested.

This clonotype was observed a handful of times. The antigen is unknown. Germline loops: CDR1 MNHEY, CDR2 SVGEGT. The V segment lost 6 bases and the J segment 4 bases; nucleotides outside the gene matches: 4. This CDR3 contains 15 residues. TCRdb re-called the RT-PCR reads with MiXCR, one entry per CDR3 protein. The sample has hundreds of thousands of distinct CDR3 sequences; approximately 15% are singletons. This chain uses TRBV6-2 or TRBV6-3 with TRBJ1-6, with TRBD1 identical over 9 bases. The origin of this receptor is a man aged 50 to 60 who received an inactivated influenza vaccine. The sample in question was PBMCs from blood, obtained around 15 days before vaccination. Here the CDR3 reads CASRGQGRYNSPLHF. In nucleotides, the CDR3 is TGTGCCAGCAGGGGACAGGGAAGATATAATTCACCCCTCCACTTT.